This T cell receptor beta chain comes out of a study of blood T cell repertoires in COVID-19 (TCRdb year 2020). Turning to the overall study: Samples from collaborators originated in the United States, Italy and Spain and spanned both the acute and convalescent phases of COVID-19. The repertoires were released in a freely available public database meant as a resource for research on the immune response to SARS-CoV-2. Deeply sampled blood TCRbeta repertoires from subjects exposed to, actively infected with, or recovered from COVID-19 were included in the dataset. Where HLA class I and class II types were available, the types were taken from metadata supplied by the sample provider, not from assay-based typing. The material from the prospective study consisted of cDNA or gDNA derived from T cells, B-cell-depleted T cells, or PBMCs. Samples came from the ongoing ImmuneRACE study (first 160 participants) plus 1,254 subjects from 6 global collaborators. A de-identified subject ID, COVID-19 status, age in years and sex were almost always included in the sample metadata.

TCRbeta CDR3 regions were amplified from genomic DNA by means of the immunoSEQ Assay, a bias-controlled multiplex PCR. Under the source paper's analysis protocol: The number of nucleated cells in each sample was estimated from the amplification of reference gene primers within the assay. To quantify the absolute abundance of each unique TCRbeta CDR3 rearrangement, sequence reads were collapsed and filtered. For each sample, productive Simpson clonality was calculated as the square root of Simpson's diversity index across productive rearrangements. TCRdb holds this immuneACCESS table with in-frame rearrangements only. Some clones are missing; in checked studies, unresolved V genes explain under half, and the rest has no known cause. V, J and clone size derive from that table, while D and trimming were established from the DNA sequence. The table for this sample lists roughly 330,000 clones; 87% of them were counted only once. The top ten clones comprise about 5.7% of the sample.

In the prospective study, participants were roughly 18 to 100 years old, resided in about two dozen geographic areas of the United States, and were enrolled through a virtual design. In the prospective study, participants were assigned to cohorts based on the clinical history participants reported in a screening survey and a study questionnaire. For ImmuneRACE Cohort 3, a participant was defined as recovered based on two consecutive negative NP/OP PCR tests, clearance by a healthcare professional, or resolution of symptoms. In the prospective study, mobile phlebotomists collected whole blood, serum and a nasopharyngeal or oropharyngeal swab from each participant. Over a roughly 2-month period, participants in the prospective study had the option of providing additional blood draws and questionnaires. Before DNA extraction, prospective study blood samples were shipped either frozen or at room temperature.

About this clone itself: No cognate antigen has been identified for it. No much larger clone exists at a distance of one base, and base qualities are not known.

V is pared back by 0 bases and J by 3 bases, with 11 bases lying between the germline termini. Taken from the germline V gene, the CDR1 and CDR2 loops are MRHNA and SNTAGT. The CDR3 covers 15 residues, taking in both the cysteine and the phenylalanine. Only CDR3 DNA remains: 45 bases, in frame from the first base. The full study reports these points: How much clinical and demographic metadata was included differed by source and by participant, and the metadata was provided uncurated.

The chain was built from TRBV6-4 and TRBJ1-2; confidence is insufficient to name the D gene. The sequenced sample was PBMCs or T cells enriched from blood (not recorded which). This receptor was identified in a woman under 40 who had recovered from COVID-19. This receptor has the CDR3 CASSDSWRSDYGYTF. The nucleotide sequence is TGTGCCAGCAGTGACTCGTGGAGGTCAGACTATGGCTACACCTTC.